These 26 T cell receptor beta chains were all obtained from the same sample, sequenced in a study of OX40 agonist ivuxolimab in advanced cancers. Repertoires were generated with immunoSEQ multiplex PCR, while TCRdb's copy carries only in-frame clones and drops some. Of just under 85,000 clones detected, around four fifths appear once; the ten largest clones hold approximately 0.85%. Here the sequenced sample was CD4+ or CD8+ T cells sorted from blood, taken in a trial of the OX40 agonist ivuxolimab. The receptors derive from an adult with an advanced solid tumor such as melanoma, head and neck, liver or kidney cancer.

The V call is TRBV6-1, the J call TRBJ1-1; D gene ambiguous. Germline V gives CDR1 MNHNS, CDR2 SASEGT. The V end lost 0 bases, the J end lost 4 bases, and 3 bases lay between the germline ends. CDR3 size: 12 residues. The CDR3 nucleotides read TGTGCCAGCAGTGAAGCGGGCACTGAAGCTTTCTTT. It translates to CASSEAGTEAFF.

The rearrangement joins TRBV4-2 to TRBJ2-1, with TRBD1 identical over 7 bases. CDR3 length: 15 amino acids. Losses at the gene ends were 1 base for V and 7 bases for J; bases not matched to a gene: 7. CDR1 and CDR2 from the germline V gene are LGHNA and YNFKEQ. The CDR3, as DNA: TGTGCCAGCAGCCAAGTCCGACAGGGAATGAATGAGCAGTTCTTC. Its protein is CASSQVRQGMNEQFF.

V usage is TRBV7-2 and J usage is TRBJ2-3; 9 bases are shared with TRBD1. J lost 0 bases, V lost 5 bases, and 6 bases had no gene match. CDR1 is SGHTA and CDR2 is FQGNSA in the germline V gene. The CDR3 totals 16 residues. The CDR3 DNA follows: TGTGCCAGCAGCCCAGCACAGGGGGCAAGCACAGATACGCAGTATTTT. Translation gives CASSPAQGASTDTQYF.

The chain is built from TRBV4-2 and TRBJ2-4; 7 bases map to TRBD2. The CDR3 runs to 17 residues. Germline V CDR1 and CDR2: LGHNA, YNFKEQ. The J segment lost 8 bases and the V segment lost 0 bases, leaving 13 bases of the junction unmatched. CDR3 nucleotides: TGTGCCAGCAGCCAAGAGACCCCCGGGCGGGGGATAGACATTCAGTACTTC. Translated, it gives CASSQETPGRGIDIQYF.

This chain joins TRBV5-8 and TRBJ2-3, with D uncertain. This CDR3 comprises 13 residues. Trimming removed 2 bases from V and 1 base from J, with 5 bases in between. CDR1 and CDR2 from the germline V gene are SGHTS and YDEGEE. CDR3 in DNA: TGTGCCAGCAGCTTACGGGGCACAGATACGCAGTATTTT. It codes for CASSLRGTDTQYF.

This clone was seen once. The chain is built from TRBV5-6 and TRBJ1-2; 8 bases match TRBD1. This CDR3 region has 13 residues. The V gene end was trimmed by 2 bases and the J gene end by 4 bases; junction bases not matched to a gene: 1. Germline V gene lookup returns CDR1 SGHDT and CDR2 YYEEEE. The CDR3 sequence is CASSFGTGYGYTF. In DNA form, the CDR3 reads TGTGCCAGCAGCTTCGGGACAGGCTATGGCTACACCTTC.

CDR3 coding DNA: TGTGCCAGTCGCGCCGGGGCCATCTCTGGAAACACCATATATTTT. As protein: CASRAGAISGNTIYF. The chain couples TRBV19 to TRBJ1-3, with D tentatively TRBD1 (5 bases). The germline V gene has CDR1 LNHDA and CDR2 SQIVND (reference sequence). Trimming removed 8 bases at V and 0 bases at J, with 14 bases between. This CDR3 spans 15 amino acids.

The chain employs TRBV7-2 and TRBJ2-1, with a possible D match to TRBD2 (6 bases). Germline V gene sequence: CDR1 SGHTA, CDR2 FQGNSA. This CDR3 is 16 amino acids long. V dropped 5 bases and J dropped 0 bases, with 14 bases sitting between them. The CDR3 nucleotides are TGTGCCAGCAGCCGAATGGGGGGTGGCTCCTACAATGAGCAGTTCTTC. It translates to CASSRMGGGSYNEQFF.

V gene TRBV5-4 combines with J gene TRBJ2-1; 9 nucleotides match TRBD2. The germline V gene encodes CDR1 SGHNT and CDR2 YYREEE (reference sequence). Trimming at V came to 1 base and at J to 3 bases, leaving 8 bases not matched to a gene. This CDR3 region has 17 residues. CDR3 loop: CASSLFTAGGIYNEQFF. The CDR3 DNA reads TGTGCCAGCAGCTTGTTTACAGCGGGGGGCATCTACAATGAGCAGTTCTTC.

The table lists this clone with a count of one. The chain links TRBV19 to TRBJ1-4; TRBD1 might be the D (6 bases). This CDR3 is built from 16 residues. V was cut by 4 bases and J by 3 bases, with 15 bases left in between. Germline assignment: CDR1 LNHDA and CDR2 SQIVND (reference sequence). The CDR3: CASSNRGRRANEKLFF. The CDR3 DNA sequence: TGTGCCAGTAGTAACCGGGGGCGCCGTGCTAATGAAAAACTGTTTTTT.

The V call is TRBV4-1, the J call TRBJ1-1, with 8 bases fitting TRBD1. From germline, CDR1 is MGHRA and CDR2 YSYEKL. The CDR3 contains 15 residues. The J segment lost 2 bases and the V segment lost 1 base, leaving 3 bases of the junction unmatched. The CDR3 bases are TGCGCCAGCAGCCAAGGGGGACAGGCTAACACTGAAGCTTTCTTT. Its protein is CASSQGGQANTEAFF.

The V and J genes are TRBV15 and TRBJ1-5; weak D call: TRBD1 (5 bases). The CDR3 runs to 15 residues. V lost 0 bases, J lost 1 base, and 7 bases lay in between. CDR1 and CDR2 from the germline V gene are LNHNV and YYDKDF (reference sequence). The CDR3 here is CATSRERQSNQPQHF. For the CDR3, the DNA is TGTGCCACCAGCAGAGAGCGACAGAGCAATCAGCCCCAGCATTTT.

The V call is TRBV6-5, the J call TRBJ2-1, with D maybe TRBD2 (5 bases). The CDR3 consists of 13 residues. V was clipped by 7 bases and J by 8 bases, with 15 bases between them. CDR1 and CDR2 from the germline V gene are MNHEY and SVGAGI. The CDR3 DNA is TGTGCCAGCAAACTGGACTTCGGGGATGAGCAGTTCTTC. The encoded protein is CASKLDFGDEQFF.

The rearrangement uses TRBV4-2 and TRBJ1-2; 12 nucleotides align to TRBD1. The CDR3 runs 15 residues. Trimming removed 4 bases from V and 7 bases from J; junction bases left unmatched: 7. The V gene's germline CDR1 is LGHNA and CDR2 YNFKEQ. The CDR3 is CASSPSGQGASGYTF. CDR3 coding DNA: TGTGCCAGCAGCCCCTCGGGACAGGGGGCAAGTGGCTACACCTTC.

The chain couples TRBV7-2 to TRBJ1-2; perhaps TRBD1 as D (6 bases). This CDR3 comprises 14 residues. Germline V lookup: CDR1 SGHTA, CDR2 FQGNSA. V shed 1 base and J shed 2 bases, with 8 bases lying between them. CDR3 in DNA: TGTGCCAGCAGCTTAGACAGGGCAAACTATGGCTACACCTTC. This translates into CASSLDRANYGYTF.

This CDR3 reads CASSPTGVQETQYF. The CDR3 nucleotides read TGTGCCAGCAGCCCTACAGGGGTCCAAGAGACCCAGTACTTC. The V and J genes are TRBV7-3 and TRBJ2-5; TRBD1 agrees at 7 bases. The CDR3 runs 14 residues. V lost 5 bases, J lost 1 base, and 4 bases stayed unmatched. CDR1 and CDR2 from the germline V gene are SGHTA and FQGTGA.

This clone was found a few times. This chain joins TRBV2 and TRBJ1-2; unclear D gene. Germline loops: CDR1 SNHLY, CDR2 FYNNEI. V dropped 4 bases and J dropped 8 bases, with 14 bases sitting between them. The CDR3 extends over 13 amino acids. The CDR3 loop reads CASSGARSNGYTF. CDR3 sequence (DNA): TGTGCCAGCAGTGGTGCCAGGTCTAACGGCTACACCTTC.

The J gene is TRBJ2-1, the V gene TRBV7-3, with D unresolved. V was shortened by 5 bases and J by 0 bases, with 11 bases between the two germline ends. The CDR3 loop spans 15 amino acids. CDR1 and CDR2 (germline): SGHTA, FQGTGA. CDR3 residues: CASSPRLSSYNEQFF. CDR3 bases: TGTGCCAGCAGCCCGCGGCTGAGCTCCTACAATGAGCAGTTCTTC.

The V gene is TRBV2, the J gene TRBJ2-7, with 13 bases that match TRBD2. V dropped 7 bases and J dropped 7; count of bases not matched to a gene: 13. The CDR3 consists of 16 residues. Germline CDR1 and CDR2: SNHLY and FYNNEI. This CDR3 is CASITTGLAGTGEQYF. The CDR3 DNA follows: TGTGCCAGCATTACTACGGGACTAGCGGGGACGGGAGAGCAGTACTTC.

This clone has only one observation. The rearrangement uses TRBV7-9 and TRBJ1-4; no clear D. The germline V gene encodes CDR1 SEHNR and CDR2 FQNEAQ (reference sequence). The CDR3 consists of 15 residues. V lost 3 bases and J 1 base, leaving 9 bases between the germline ends. CDR3 protein: CASSLYGRTNEKLFF. DNA for the CDR3: TGTGCCAGCAGCTTGTACGGAAGAACTAATGAAAAACTGTTTTTT. The variable domain in full, completed from reference TRBV7-9 and TRBJ1-4, reads DTGVSQNPRHKITKRGQNVTFRCDPISEHNRLYWYRQTLGQGPEFLTYFQNEAQLEKSRLLSDRFSAERPKGSFSTLEIQRTEQGDSAMYLCASSLYGRTNEKLFFGSGTQLSVL.

This clone was observed a single time. V gene TRBV12-5 combines with J gene TRBJ1-1; D unresolved. Germline assignment: CDR1 LGHNT and CDR2 FRNRAP. V lost 10 bases and J lost 1, with 16 bases in between. The CDR3 runs to 14 residues. The CDR3 region has the DNA TGTGCTACGGAACTCGGGCAAAAGAACACTGAAGCTTTCTTT. This codes for CATELGQKNTEAFF. Together with reference TRBV12-5 and TRBJ1-1, the CDR3 gives the full variable domain: DARVTQTPRHKVTEMGQEVTMRCQPILGHNTVFWYRQTMMQGLELLAYFRNRAPLDDSGMPKDRFSAEMPDATLATLKIQPSEPRDSAVYFCATELGQKNTEAFFGQGTRLTVV.

The V call is TRBV5-1, the J call TRBJ2-1, with a tentative D call TRBD1 (6 bases). The CDR3 is 15 amino acids. Trimming stripped 3 bases from V and 0 bases from J, with 10 bases between. Germline V lookup: CDR1 SGHRS, CDR2 YFSETQ. The CDR3 spells CASSSIGGSYNEQFF. The CDR3, as DNA: TGCGCCAGCAGCTCGATAGGGGGCTCCTACAATGAGCAGTTCTTC.

This sequence joins TRBV4-3 and TRBJ2-3; 9 bases fit TRBD2. J gave up 0 bases and V 1 base, and 5 bases lay outside the gene matches. CDR1 is LGHNA and CDR2 is YSLEER in the germline V gene. The length of the CDR3 is 17 residues. CDR3 residues: CASSQARAGGSTDTQYF. For the CDR3, the DNA is TGCGCCAGCAGCCAAGCCAGAGCGGGGGGCAGCACAGATACGCAGTATTTT.

V usage is TRBV7-3 and J usage is TRBJ2-1; possibly TRBD1 for D (5 bases). The V end lost 3 bases, the J end lost 9 bases, and 12 bases lay between the germline ends. The V gene's germline CDR1 is SGHTA and CDR2 FQGTGA. CDR3 length equals 13 residues. The CDR3 DNA follows: TGTGCCAGCAGCTTCAATCCCCAGGGTGAGCAGTTCTTC. Translating gives CASSFNPQGEQFF. The entire variable domain, with the rest obtained from reference TRBV7-3 and TRBJ2-1, is as follows: GAGVSQTPSNKVTEKGKYVELRCDPISGHTALYWYRQSLGQGPEFLIYFQGTGAADDSGLPNDRFFAVRPEGSVSTLKIQRTERGDSAVYLCASSFNPQGEQFFGPGTRLTVL.

The rearrangement joins TRBV6-6 to TRBJ2-7; D ambiguous. The V end was cut by 0 bases, the J end by 2 bases, with 11 bases between. CDR1 and CDR2 (germline): MNHNY, SVGAGI (reference sequence). The CDR3 is 15 amino acids. CDR3 bases: TGTGCCAGCAGTTACTCGACGGGTGGACCCTACGAGCAGTACTTC. As protein: CASSYSTGGPYEQYF.

The chain has TRBV5-6 and TRBJ1-3; no clear D. This CDR3 spans 15 amino acids. Trimming removed 4 bases from V and 0 bases from J, with 11 bases in between. Germline V lookup: CDR1 SGHDT, CDR2 YYEEEE. The CDR3 spells CASSPLAGSGNTIYF. The CDR3 DNA reads TGTGCCAGCAGCCCCCTAGCCGGCTCTGGAAACACCATATATTTT.